This T cell receptor beta chain was sequenced for a study of T cell repertoires in cytomegalovirus infection. The wider study: Epitope selection comprised recently identified HLA-C-restricted CMV epitopes and well-studied HLA-B-restricted CMV epitopes. Carrying CMV and the relevant HLA type showed in public TCR beta signatures. General study results and limits: Totalled public TCR beta family frequency picked out people who carried CMV plus the relevant HLA. Predominance within the ex vivo response was attributable to HLA-C-restricted CMV-specific TCR beta clonotypes.

This clonotype was picked up a small number of times. What it binds is unknown. CDR1 and CDR2 from the germline V gene are DFQATT and SNEGSKA (reference sequence). The V gene lost 3 bases and the J gene lost 0 bases, with 12 bases spanning the gap. The CDR3 has 15 residues. TCRdb ran MiXCR on the reads and lists one entry per CDR3 protein. Here the sample spans about 890,000 distinct CDR3 sequences, about 33% being singletons. V gene TRBV20-1 combines with J gene TRBJ1-3, with D uncertain. This sequence originates from a human donor in good health (CMV status not recorded). Some clones in this sample may be carry-over from other donors' samples. Sequenced here: cultured CD8+ T cells from PBMCs, sampled from culture after CMV antigen stimulation. CDR3 in amino acids: CSARDGRSSGNTIYF. The CDR3 DNA reads TGCAGTGCTAGGGACGGAAGAAGCTCTGGAAACACCATATATTTT.